What follows are 16 T cell receptor beta chains derived from one specimen sequenced in a study of T cells expressing NK-cell markers. TCRdb re-called the 5' RACE reads; one entry per CDR3 protein, DNA not given. The listing contains 300,000 to 500,000 distinct CDR3 sequences. The sequenced material came from blood T cells: a sorted CD56 or NKG2C T cell subset, CD4+ or CD8+ T cells, or bulk PBMC T cells (not recorded which). These receptor sequences come from a woman in her forties or fifties in good health.

The chain carries TRBV12-3 or TRBV12-4 and TRBJ2-3. The length of the CDR3 is 13 residues. The CDR3 loop reads CASSIPTEDTQYF.

The chain carries TRBV12-3 or TRBV12-4 and TRBJ2-2; TCRdb's D call of TRBD2 is untestable without DNA. The CDR3 is 15 residues long. CDR3 loop: CASSRGLEVPGELFF.

This chain joins TRBV20-1 and TRBJ2-1; the D call from TCRdb, TRBD2, cannot be confirmed without DNA. The CDR3 consists of 15 residues. Germline-derived CDR1 and CDR2 are DFQATT and SNEGSKA (reference sequence). The CDR3 sequence is CSARVMRIAGDEQFF.

The J gene is TRBJ1-1, the V gene TRBV5-5; TCRdb gives TRBD1 as the D gene, but with no DNA this cannot be confirmed. The V gene's germline CDR1 is SGHKS and CDR2 YYEKEE (reference sequence). The CDR3 length is 14 residues. The CDR3 sequence is CASSFQGENTEAFF.

The J gene is TRBJ2-5, the V gene TRBV20-1; lacking DNA, the TRBD2 call made by TCRdb goes unchecked. From germline, CDR1 is DFQATT and CDR2 SNEGSKA (reference sequence). The CDR3 spans 14 residues. CDR3 region: CSAGGGLAGQTQYF.

The chain has TRBV20-1 and TRBJ2-5; the D call of TRBD1 rests on TCRdb alone, since no DNA is present to check it. The germline CDR1 and CDR2 sequences are DFQATT and SNEGSKA (reference sequence). The CDR3 is made up of 15 amino acids. The CDR3 sequence: CSARERTGQGETQYF.

This sequence joins TRBV29-1 and TRBJ2-1; TCRdb returns TRBD2, unconfirmable since there is no DNA. The CDR3 runs 16 residues. The germline gives CDR1 SQVTM, CDR2 ANQGSEA. CDR3 sequence: CSVQNPTSGRSNEQFF.

CDR3 protein: CAVTTRGDQQFF. The V gene is TRBV5-1, the J gene TRBJ2-1; TCRdb gives TRBD2 as the D gene, but with no DNA this cannot be confirmed. This CDR3 is built from 12 residues. Germline CDR1 is SGHRS and CDR2 is YFSETQ.

This chain connects TRBV10-3 to TRBJ2-1; without DNA, the TCRdb call of TRBD2 cannot be checked. This CDR3 region has 17 residues. Germline V lookup: CDR1 ENHRY, CDR2 SYGVKD. The CDR3 spells CASRGLAGGKAYNEQFF.

The V gene is TRBV7-8, the J gene TRBJ2-3; TCRdb lists TRBD2, though no DNA is available to test this call. There are 13 residues in the CDR3. Per germline, CDR1 SGHVS and CDR2 FQNEAQ. CDR3 sequence reads: CATGGGRTDTQYF.

The genes are TRBV7-8 and TRBJ2-5; TCRdb indicates TRBD2, and absent DNA this call remains unverified. The CDR3 consists of 14 residues. The V gene's germline CDR1 is SGHVS and CDR2 FQNEAQ. This chain's CDR3 is CASSPERLQETQYF.

The gene calls are TRBV20-1 and TRBJ2-3; TCRdb names TRBD2, which stays unverified in the absence of DNA. Looked up from germline, CDR1 is DFQATT and CDR2 is SNEGSKA (reference sequence). This CDR3 is 16 amino acids long. This chain's CDR3 is CSARVQREVVSDTQYF.

The chain has TRBV5-1 and TRBJ2-5; the TRBD1 assignment by TCRdb is unverifiable without DNA. This CDR3 has 17 amino acids. Germline loops: CDR1 SGHRS, CDR2 YFSETQ. The CDR3: CASSRQGAPQLQETQYF.

The genes are TRBV20-1 and TRBJ2-1. There are 17 residues in the CDR3. CDR1 and CDR2 from the germline V gene are DFQATT and SNEGSKA (reference sequence). CDR3: CSARGSVGRSSYNEQFF.

The chain has TRBV5-6 and TRBJ2-1; TCRdb's D gene call, TRBD1, goes unchecked for lack of DNA. This CDR3 region has 15 residues. Looked up from germline, CDR1 is SGHDT and CDR2 is YYEEEE. CDR3: CASSLPGQGTLEQFF.

The gene calls are TRBV19 and TRBJ2-1; TCRdb's D call of TRBD2 is untestable without DNA. Germline V CDR1 and CDR2: LNHDA, SQIVND (reference sequence). The CDR3 has 18 amino acids. This chain's CDR3 is CASSPGGAGGPGGNEQFF.